This T cell receptor beta chain was captured in a study of cytomegalovirus exposure and HLA in healthy donors. Overall study: In terms of ancestry, the Caucasian-associated cluster contained roughly 81% of the 300 to 400 genotyped donors.

Study-wide points: In an earlier analysis, productive rearrangement rates for most beta V segments clustered near 87% or 30%.

With regard to this clone: Its antigen is unknown.

Participants comprised healthy donors of bone marrow. The germline V and J ends were trimmed by 5 bases and 8 bases, with 17 bases remaining between them. This CDR3 has 14 amino acids. CDR1 and CDR2 (germline): SGHRS, YFSETQ. The PCR used 60 Vbeta and 13 Jbeta primers. Generated by immunoSEQ multiplex PCR, the TCRdb table keeps only in-frame clones and is missing some. This sample has some 200,000 clones, with over 65% found just once. The chain couples TRBV5-1 to TRBJ1-3; unclear D gene. This sequence was found in a boy under 10 years old in good health and CMV-seronegative. Sequenced sample: PBMCs. CDR3 sequence: CASRENTDRDTIYF. For the CDR3, the DNA is TGCGCCAGCAGGGAAAACACCGACCGGGACACCATATATTTT.